A selection of T cell receptor beta chains follows, all from one sample in a study of cytomegalovirus exposure and HLA in healthy donors. Using immunoSEQ multiplex PCR, the repertoire was profiled, and TCRdb retains in-frame clones only, with some absent. The sample records approximately 160,000 clones, about four fifths being singletons. Sequenced material: PBMCs. The receptors come from a man aged 25 to 40 in good health and CMV-seropositive. CDR3s include the opening cysteine and the closing phenylalanine or tryptophan. D genes are given only for firm matches. Rows may omit the clone size; those that give it use once, few, many or a size class.

CDR3 protein,CDR3 DNA,clone size,J gene,D gene,V gene
CASSLGRASNEQYF,TGTGCCAGCAGCTTAGGCAGGGCCTCGAACGAGCAGTACTTC,.,TRBJ2-7,.,TRBV13
CASSLAGGADTQYF,TGTGCCAGCTCTCTAGCGGGGGGTGCAGATACGCAGTATTTT,.,TRBJ2-3,TRBD2,TRBV18
CASSSPGLSPSYEQYF,TGTGCCAGCAGCTCTCCGGGACTCTCGCCCTCCTACGAGCAGTACTTC,.,TRBJ2-7,.,TRBV7-9
CASRMTGMDEQYF,TGTGCCAGCAGAATGACAGGGATGGACGAGCAGTACTTC,.,TRBJ2-7,TRBD1,TRBV7-2
CASSQPREVGIEKLFF,TGCGCCAGCAGCCAACCGAGGGAGGTTGGGATTGAAAAACTGTTTTTT,.,TRBJ1-4,.,TRBV4-1
CASSVGEGTYEQYF,TGTGCCAGCAGCGTAGGTGAGGGAACCTACGAGCAGTACTTC,.,TRBJ2-7,.,TRBV9
CASGTLGAEAFF,TGTGCCAGCGGGACTCTCGGGGCTGAAGCTTTCTTT,.,TRBJ1-1,.,TRBV27
CAINQGMNTEAFF,TGTGCCATCAACCAGGGTATGAACACTGAAGCTTTCTTT,.,TRBJ1-1,.,TRBV10-3
CASSGTGQDNEKLFF,TGTGCCAGCAGCGGCACTGGACAGGATAATGAAAAACTGTTTTTT,.,TRBJ1-4,TRBD1,TRBV6-4
CASYGTVNQETQYF,TGTGCCAGCTACGGGACAGTTAACCAAGAGACCCAGTACTTC,few,TRBJ2-5,TRBD1,TRBV28
CASSLGEGEQFF,TGTGCCAGCAGCTTGGGGGAGGGTGAGCAGTTCTTC,once,TRBJ2-1,TRBD2,TRBV5-6
CASRVPVDEQFF,TGTGCCAGCAGGGTACCGGTCGATGAGCAGTTCTTC,.,TRBJ2-1,.,TRBV6-6
CASSLVTQGANGTNYGYTF,TGTGCCAGCAGCTTAGTAACCCAGGGGGCGAACGGAACGAACTATGGCTACACCTTC,.,TRBJ1-2,TRBD1,TRBV7-8
CASSYHRQGTEAFF,TGTGCCAGCAGTTACCATAGGCAGGGGACTGAAGCTTTCTTT,.,TRBJ1-1,.,TRBV6-5
CAWSPVLGEQHF,TGTGCCTGGAGCCCCGTCCTGGGCGAGCAGCACTTC,once,TRBJ2-7,.,TRBV30
CASSPIWGVSNQPQHF,TGTGCCAGCTCCCCCATTTGGGGGGTGAGCAATCAGCCCCAGCATTTT,.,TRBJ1-5,.,TRBV2
CASRDRGSNQPQHF,TGTGCCAGCAGAGACAGGGGCAGCAATCAGCCCCAGCATTTT,.,TRBJ1-5,TRBD1,TRBV6-5
CASSPGTVTVYGYTF,TGTGCCAGCAGCCCGGGGACAGTGACCGTATATGGCTACACCTTC,once,TRBJ1-2,TRBD1,TRBV7-9
CSVEAGHNTGELFF,TGCAGCGTTGAAGCGGGACATAACACCGGGGAGCTGTTTTTT,.,TRBJ2-2,.,TRBV29-1
CASKWGGFNQPQHF,TGTGCCAGCAAGTGGGGGGGGTTCAATCAGCCCCAGCATTTT,.,TRBJ1-5,.,TRBV28
CATSRDQGGFWNEQFF,TGTGCCACCAGCAGAGATCAGGGGGGTTTTTGGAATGAGCAGTTCTTC,.,TRBJ2-1,.,TRBV15
CASSGTGGGTDTQYF,TGTGCCAGCAGCGGGACAGGGGGCGGCACAGATACGCAGTATTTT,once,TRBJ2-3,TRBD1,TRBV6-4
CSRETGFTQYF,TGCAGTCGAGAAACAGGGTTTACGCAGTATTTT,.,TRBJ2-3,.,TRBV20-1
CASSYSNRGYNEQFF,TGTGCCAGCAGTTACTCGAACCGGGGGTACAATGAGCAGTTCTTC,.,TRBJ2-1,.,TRBV6-5
CASSLWSRGDSNYEQYF,TGTGCCAGCAGCTTGTGGTCAAGGGGGGACAGTAACTACGAGCAGTACTTC,.,TRBJ2-7,.,TRBV5-6
CASGSGGGPETQYF,TGTGCCAGCGGTAGCGGGGGGGGGCCGGAGACCCAGTACTTC,.,TRBJ2-5,TRBD2,TRBV27
CASSRDRGHQETQYF,TGTGCCAGCAGTAGGGACAGGGGTCACCAAGAGACCCAGTACTTC,.,TRBJ2-5,TRBD1,TRBV7-3
CASSLPSGARETQYF,TGTGCCAGCAGCTTACCTAGCGGGGCGCGGGAGACCCAGTACTTC,.,TRBJ2-5,TRBD2,TRBV7-8
CASTSFGTIFNGYTF,TGTGCCAGTACCTCGTTCGGGACAATATTCAATGGCTACACCTTC,.,TRBJ1-2,.,TRBV19
CASSVGDSYGYTF,TGTGCCAGCAGCGTAGGGGACAGCTATGGCTACACCTTC,once,TRBJ1-2,TRBD1,TRBV9
CASSNRDYLSYEQYF,TGTGCCAGCAGCAACCGGGACTACCTTTCTTACGAGCAGTACTTC,.,TRBJ2-7,TRBD2,TRBV5-4
CASRDRDPYGYTF,TGTGCCAGCAGAGACAGGGACCCCTATGGCTACACCTTC,.,TRBJ1-2,TRBD1,TRBV28
CASSYSGHRPYEQYF,TGTGCCAGCAGTTACTCGGGACATCGACCCTACGAGCAGTACTTC,.,TRBJ2-7,.,TRBV6-5
CASSLGWQMNTEAFF,TGTGCCAGCAGCTTAGGTTGGCAGATGAACACTGAAGCTTTCTTT,once,TRBJ1-1,.,TRBV7-2
CASSLGTGPYNEQFF,TGTGCCAGCAGCCTCGGGACAGGCCCCTACAATGAGCAGTTCTTC,.,TRBJ2-1,TRBD1,TRBV7-3
CASSFSAGGHEQYF,TGTGCCAGCAGCTTCTCCGCCGGGGGACACGAGCAGTACTTC,.,TRBJ2-7,.,TRBV7-6
CAWSAPGQGTYEQYF,TGTGCCTGGAGTGCACCGGGACAGGGAACCTACGAGCAGTACTTC,.,TRBJ2-7,TRBD1,TRBV30
CASLGTGSWETQYF,TGTGCCAGCTTAGGGACAGGATCCTGGGAGACCCAGTACTTC,.,TRBJ2-5,TRBD1,TRBV18
CASSLEGAGGYNEQFF,TGTGCCAGCAGCTTAGAAGGTGCGGGAGGTTACAATGAGCAGTTCTTC,.,TRBJ2-1,TRBD2,TRBV7-2
CASSFPSGLAVSYEQYF,TGTGCCAGCAGTTTCCCCTCCGGACTAGCGGTGTCCTACGAGCAGTACTTC,.,TRBJ2-7,TRBD2,TRBV28
CASSLNAGTNTGELFF,TGTGCCAGCAGCTTAAACGCGGGTACGAACACCGGGGAGCTGTTTTTT,once,TRBJ2-2,.,TRBV7-2
CASSPDRVVKKVGYTF,TGTGCCAGCTCACCAGACAGGGTAGTAAAGAAGGTTGGCTACACCTTC,once,TRBJ1-2,TRBD1,TRBV18
CASSEVTTGARGYTF,TGTGCCAGCAGTGAAGTAACAACAGGGGCGCGTGGCTACACCTTC,.,TRBJ1-2,TRBD1,TRBV2
CASSINDRGDTEAFF,TGTGCCAGTAGTATCAACGACAGGGGGGACACTGAAGCTTTCTTT,.,TRBJ1-1,TRBD1,TRBV19
CASSESRTGTTVTQYF,TGTGCCAGCAGTGAATCGAGGACAGGGACAACAGTGACCCAGTACTTC,.,TRBJ2-5,TRBD1,TRBV6-1
CASSASSGGWQYF,TGTGCCAGCAGCGCTTCTAGCGGGGGGTGGCAGTACTTC,once,TRBJ2-7,TRBD2,TRBV9
CASSLQGLAAYNEQFF,TGTGCCAGCAGTTTACAAGGACTAGCGGCCTACAATGAGCAGTTCTTC,.,TRBJ2-1,TRBD2,TRBV27
CASSIQSGYSYNEQFF,TGTGCCAGTAGTATCCAATCGGGTTACTCCTACAATGAGCAGTTCTTC,.,TRBJ2-1,.,TRBV19
CASSEALGGVYEKLFF,TGTGCCAGCAGTGAAGCGCTGGGGGGGGTATATGAAAAACTGTTTTTT,.,TRBJ1-4,.,TRBV2
CASSVEGSGRKQDTQYF,TGTGCCAGCAGCGTAGAAGGTAGCGGGAGGAAGCAAGATACGCAGTATTTT,.,TRBJ2-3,TRBD2,TRBV9
CASGLAGSTGELFF,TGTGCCAGCGGTCTAGCCGGTTCCACCGGGGAGCTGTTTTTT,once,TRBJ2-2,.,TRBV2
CASSLWGHSSYEQYF,TGTGCCAGCAGCTTATGGGGACACAGCTCCTACGAGCAGTACTTC,.,TRBJ2-7,.,TRBV13
CASSPPVAERGPYNEQFF,TGTGCCAGCTCACCACCCGTAGCGGAGAGGGGACCTTACAATGAGCAGTTCTTC,.,TRBJ2-1,.,TRBV18
CASSLEGAWDTEAFF,TGTGCCAGCAGTTTAGAGGGGGCCTGGGACACTGAAGCTTTCTTT,.,TRBJ1-1,TRBD1,TRBV28